This T cell receptor (beta chain) appears in the sequencing data of a study of T cell responses to AZD1222 COVID-19 vaccine (dated by TCRdb to the early 2020s). In the study overall: AZD1222 recipients with second doses at about 4 weeks or about 12 weeks were pooled, because spike-specific TCR depth and breadth did not differ between schedules. TCR sequencing was performed for approximately 240 trial participants, of whom approximately 200 were given two doses of AZD1222 and around 25 were given two doses of MenACWY control vaccine. Trial participants were enrolled by age into 18-55, 56-69 and 70-plus year subgroups, with about 150, 28 and 57 TCR-sequenced participants respectively.

Overall results and qualifications from the work: Spike-specific TCR breadth and depth rose significantly after two AZD1222 doses compared with day 0 and with MenACWY recipients. The 56-69-year group was small, and its depth increase did not reach significance, likely because of low power. Because no day 14 peak-response samples were available, repertoires were characterized only after the peak T cell response. Participants were mostly white British and included more females than males, and it was suggested by the authors that clonal diversity may have been underestimated. Reportedly, almost half of the unique spike-specific TCRs recognized epitopes lying outside the regions that are mutated in the B.1.351 and B.1.1.7 variants. Conclusions about previously exposed vaccinees are limited because only a handful of AZD1222 recipients were SARS-CoV-2 seropositive at baseline. CD4 TCRs associated with the vaccine covered the entire spike protein, and the dominant responses were in regions 160-218 and 743-854.

The sample's time point label, decoded: baseline before first vaccination. Vaccinee samples were obtained from the UK trials COV001 and COV002, which included a single-blind randomized controlled phase 2/3 trial of AZD1222 (ChAdOx1 nCoV-19) in healthy adults. Trial participant PBMC samples were collected at day 0 and day 28 after the second dose for TCRbeta chain sequencing. The CDR3 regions of human TCRbeta chains were analyzed by immunosequencing. As for the authors' bioinformatics: Repertoire TCRs were checked for matches against a reference library of SARS-CoV-2-specific TCRs that had been generated using the MIRA antigen-specificity platform. Breadth was defined as the fraction of unique TCRs that were SARS-CoV-2-associated, and depth was defined as the fraction of total T cells that were SARS-CoV-2-associated. Using the MIRA data, every spike-specific TCR was mapped to the spike region that the TCR reacted to and assigned to either a CD4 or a CD8 class. Log10-transformed breadth and depth values were compared by one-way ANOVA with Sidak's multiple comparisons tests. TCRdb's version of the immuneACCESS table is confined to in-frame rearrangements and falls short of the full clone set. An unresolved V gene accounts for under half of the shortfall where checked; the remainder is of unknown origin. Clone size and V and J calls were adopted from that table, with D and trimming inferred from the DNA. Across this sample there are over 150,000 clones, with 90% seen only once. The ten most abundant clones make up around 5.8% of the sample.

The germline V gene encodes CDR1 LNHNV and CDR2 YYDKDF (reference sequence). V gives up 0 bases and J gives up 0 bases, and the segment between their germline ends measures 12 bases. Spanning cysteine to phenylalanine, the CDR3 consists of 17 amino acids. Here the CDR3 DNA is all that survives: 51 bases in frame from base 1. In the case of this clone: Its antigen is currently not known. The record has no base qualities; no much larger clone is one base away.

This chain is built from TRBV15 and TRBJ1-5; no D gene can be assigned with confidence. The TCR comes from an adult in good health. The sequencing used peripheral blood, collected on day 0 of AZD1222 vaccination. The nucleotides are TGTGCCACCAGCAGAGATTGGTCAGGCAATAGCAATCAGCCCCAGCATTTT. This translates into CATSRDWSGNSNQPQHF.